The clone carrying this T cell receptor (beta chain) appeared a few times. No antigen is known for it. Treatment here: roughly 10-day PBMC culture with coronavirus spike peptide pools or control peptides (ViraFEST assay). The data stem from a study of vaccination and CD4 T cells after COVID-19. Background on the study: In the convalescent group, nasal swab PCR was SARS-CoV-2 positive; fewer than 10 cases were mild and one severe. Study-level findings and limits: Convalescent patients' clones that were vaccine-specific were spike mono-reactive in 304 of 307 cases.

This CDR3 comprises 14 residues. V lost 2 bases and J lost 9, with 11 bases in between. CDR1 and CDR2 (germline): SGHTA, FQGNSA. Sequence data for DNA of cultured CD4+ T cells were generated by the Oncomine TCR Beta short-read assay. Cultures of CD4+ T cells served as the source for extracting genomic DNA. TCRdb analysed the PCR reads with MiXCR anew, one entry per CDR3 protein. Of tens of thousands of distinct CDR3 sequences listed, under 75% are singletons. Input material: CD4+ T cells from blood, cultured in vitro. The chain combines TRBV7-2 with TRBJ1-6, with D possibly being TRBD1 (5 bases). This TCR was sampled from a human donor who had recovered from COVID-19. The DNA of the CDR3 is TGTGCCAGCAGCTTATACCACGGGGGTTCACCCCTCCACTTT. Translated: CASSLYHGGSPLHF.